This TCR beta chain was recorded in a study of shared clonotypes between healthy human individuals. For the study at large: Three plates each covered CD4 naive and memory; CD8 naive two, CD8 memory one.

CDR1 is MNHNS and CDR2 is SASEGT in the germline V gene. The CDR3 is 15 residues long. V lost 3 bases and J 3 bases, leaving 14 bases between the germline ends. Data came from immunoSEQ multiplex PCR; TCRdb stores just in-frame clones and leaves some out. The sample includes about 2.3 million clones, 85% to 95% of them seen just once. The specimen sequenced was naive CD4+ T cells from PBMCs. As to subset: CD45RA+ positively selected. This clonotype was sampled from a man aged 18 to 29 in good health. Some clones in this sample may be carry-over from other donors' samples. This chain joins TRBV6-1 and TRBJ1-2; D is perhaps TRBD1 (6 bases). The CDR3 protein is CASSDGQGHYYGYTF. The CDR3 DNA reads TGTGCCAGCAGTGACGGGCAGGGGCACTACTATGGCTACACCTTC.